The next 22 T cell receptor beta chains were all read from a single sample in a study of lymphopenia after photon versus proton radiotherapy. Repertoires were generated with immunoSEQ multiplex PCR, while TCRdb's copy carries only in-frame clones and drops some. The table lists about 19,000 clones, 90% to 95% of them singletons, with roughly 6.1% in the top ten. The source material was peripheral blood, sampled from a patient treated with photon-based radiotherapy. The receptors stem from a man aged 55 to 70 with pancreatic cancer.

The chain couples TRBV27 to TRBJ1-5; D perhaps matches TRBD1 (6 bases). Trimming stripped 4 bases from V and 0 bases from J, with 25 bases between. Germline-derived CDR1 and CDR2 are MNHEY and SMNVEV (reference sequence). This CDR3 has 20 amino acids. DNA of the CDR3: TGTGCCAGCAGTTCCGTCGTCGGGCAGGGGCCCTTCTATAGCAATCAGCCCCAGCATTTT. Amino acids: CASSSVVGQGPFYSNQPQHF.

The genes are TRBV11-3 and TRBJ2-1; 10 nucleotides align to TRBD2. The V gene's germline CDR1 is SGHNT and CDR2 YENEEA. The V gene end was trimmed by 5 bases and the J gene end by 2 bases; junction bases not matched to a gene: 3. The CDR3 is made up of 15 amino acids. CDR3 sequence: CASSPGTSAYNEQFF. CDR3 nucleotides: TGTGCCAGCAGCCCCGGGACTAGCGCCTACAATGAGCAGTTCTTC.

This sequence joins TRBV5-5 and TRBJ1-3; D uncertain. Germline V CDR1 and CDR2: SGHKS, YYEKEE (reference sequence). V shed 2 bases and J shed 2 bases, with 5 bases lying between them. The CDR3 has 13 amino acids. CDR3 coding DNA: TGTGCCAGCAGCTTCTACCCTGGAAACACCATATATTTT. This codes for CASSFYPGNTIYF.

The chain combines TRBV19 with TRBJ2-1; D may match TRBD1 or TRBD2 (6 bases each). Germline CDR1 reads LNHDA; CDR2 reads SQIVND (reference sequence). Deletions cut 4 bases from V and 6 bases from J, with 13 bases between. The CDR3 has 14 residues. CDR3 DNA sequence: TGTGCCAGTAGTAGGAGGGGGGCCTTCAATGAGCAGTTCTTC. Protein product: CASSRRGAFNEQFF.

The DNA of the CDR3 is TGTGCCAGCAGCTCTCTCCAGGGGAGAACTAGCACAGATACGCAGTATTTT. Protein sequence: CASSSLQGRTSTDTQYF. The chain is built from TRBV13 and TRBJ2-3; tentatively, D is TRBD1 (6 bases). V lost 4 bases and J 0 bases, leaving 17 bases between the germline ends. This CDR3 comprises 17 residues. Germline V gene data show CDR1 as PRHDT and CDR2 as FYEKMQ (reference sequence).

The rearrangement links TRBV7-2 to TRBJ2-6, with D tentatively TRBD1 (6 bases). This CDR3 contains 15 residues. V was shortened by 2 bases and J by 2 bases, with 7 bases between the two germline ends. Germline V gene sequence: CDR1 SGHTA, CDR2 FQGNSA. The DNA for the CDR3 is TGTGCCAGCAGCTTAAGACAGGCTGGGGCCAACGTCCTGACTTTC. Encoded protein: CASSLRQAGANVLTF.

This chain links TRBV5-5 with TRBJ2-5; no clear D gene. Deletions cut 4 bases from V and 4 bases from J, with 5 bases between. This CDR3 is 11 amino acids long. From germline, CDR1 is SGHKS and CDR2 YYEKEE (reference sequence). The CDR3 loop is CASSPGETQYF. CDR3 DNA sequence: TGTGCCAGCAGCCCGGGAGAGACCCAGTACTTC. Drawing the rest from reference TRBV5-5 and TRBJ2-5, the complete variable domain is DAGVTQSPTHLIKTRGQQVTLRCSPISGHKSVSWYQQVLGQGPQFIFQYYEKEERGRGNFPDRFSARQFPNYSSELNVNALLLGDSALYLCASSPGETQYFGPGTRLLVL.

The DNA for the CDR3 is TGCAGTGCCGGACAGCGGGGCACCCAGTACTTC. Residues: CSAGQRGTQYF. This chain uses TRBV20-1 with TRBJ2-5; weak D call: TRBD2 (7 bases). This CDR3 has 11 amino acids. V lost 6 bases and J 8 bases, leaving 13 bases between the germline ends. Germline values: CDR1 DFQATT, CDR2 SNEGSKA (reference sequence).

The chain has TRBV11-2 and TRBJ1-2, with D tentatively TRBD1 (5 bases). Germline V gives CDR1 SGHAT, CDR2 FQNNGV. V was shortened by 1 base and J by 7 bases, with 13 bases between the two germline ends. This CDR3 region has 14 residues. The CDR3 spells CASSLGSPGTGYTF. The CDR3 DNA reads TGTGCCAGCAGCTTAGGTTCCCCAGGGACTGGCTACACCTTC.

The CDR3 DNA is TGTGCCAGCACCACGATGAGCCTTTCGGGTTCACCCCTCCACTTT. As protein: CASTTMSLSGSPLHF. The J gene is TRBJ1-6, the V gene TRBV7-9, with D hard to call. The CDR3 contains 15 residues. V lost 7 bases, J lost 9 bases, and 19 bases lay in between. Germline assignment: CDR1 SEHNR and CDR2 FQNEAQ (reference sequence).

In its sample, this clone was seen once. The chain uses TRBV30 and TRBJ1-4, with D uncertain. The germline V and J ends were trimmed by 3 bases and 4 bases, with 21 bases remaining between them. CDR1 is GTSNPN and CDR2 is SVGIG in the germline V gene (reference sequence). The CDR3 spans 17 residues. The DNA of the CDR3 is TGTGCCTGGAGGCCCGTACGGTTGACACCACGTAATGAAAAACTGTTTTTT. Its protein product is CAWRPVRLTPRNEKLFF.

This clone was seen once. The chain carries TRBV2 and TRBJ1-2; D not certain. This CDR3 has 13 residues. The V end lost 6 bases, the J end lost 0 bases, and 8 bases lay between the germline ends. Germline-derived CDR1 and CDR2 are SNHLY and FYNNEI. The DNA for the CDR3 is TGTGCCAGCAGACGGGAAGCTAACTATGGCTACACCTTC. This translates into CASRREANYGYTF.

The chain recombines TRBV5-1 with TRBJ2-5, with D perhaps TRBD1 (5 bases). This CDR3 has 14 residues. Trimming left V 6 bases short and J 4 bases short, with 16 bases between. From germline, CDR1 is SGHRS and CDR2 YFSETQ. CDR3 bases: TGCGCCAGCACAGACCCCAGGGTCGGAGAGACCCAGTACTTC. This gives the protein CASTDPRVGETQYF.

V gene TRBV21-1 combines with J gene TRBJ2-5; the table's D call of TRBD1 was not tested on the DNA. TRBV21-1 is reported as a pseudogene. CDR3 length equals 16 residues. For the CDR3, the DNA is TGTGCCAGCAGCAAAGCGAACAGGGGGCCGGGGGAGACCCAGTACTTC. The encoded protein is CASSKANRGPGETQYF.

The chain has TRBV4-3 and TRBJ2-3, with D perhaps matching TRBD2 (6 bases). Looked up from germline, CDR1 is LGHNA and CDR2 is YSLEER. The V end was cut by 1 base, the J end by 4 bases, with 12 bases between. The CDR3 has 15 residues. The CDR3 loop reads CASSQGSGVADTQYF. The CDR3 DNA reads as TGCGCCAGCAGCCAAGGGTCGGGGGTCGCAGATACGCAGTATTTT.

This clone occurred once. This CDR3 reads CSVMTGVNTEAFF. The DNA for the CDR3 is TGCAGCGTTATGACAGGCGTGAACACTGAAGCTTTCTTT. J is TRBJ1-1 and V is TRBV29-1, with D tentatively TRBD1 (6 bases). The CDR3 totals 13 residues. V was pared by 5 bases and J by 0 bases, with 10 bases between. Germline lookup yields CDR1 SQVTM and CDR2 ANQGSEA.

The rearrangement uses TRBV29-1 and TRBJ1-1; a weak D match, TRBD1 (5 bases). Germline CDR1 and CDR2: SQVTM and ANQGSEA. The CDR3 sequence is 10 residues long. Trimming took 6 bases from V and 3 from J, leaving 5 bases between them. CDR3 amino acids: CSVGHTEAFF. CDR3 nucleotides: TGCAGCGTGGGACACACTGAAGCTTTCTTT. Full variable domain (outside the CDR3, taken from reference TRBV29-1 and TRBJ1-1): SAVISQKPSRDICQRGTSLTIQCQVDSQVTMMFWYRQQPGQSLTLIATANQGSEATYESGFVIDKFPISRPNLTFSTLTVSNMSPEDSSIYLCSVGHTEAFFGQGTRLTVV.

The chain couples TRBV25-1 to TRBJ1-6; 7 bases map to TRBD1. Germline loops: CDR1 MGHDK, CDR2 SYGVNS. This CDR3 contains 14 residues. V shed 7 bases, J shed 7 bases, and the junction held 7 bases outside the gene matches. CDR3 protein: CASKEGAGNSPLHF. The CDR3 nucleotides are TGTGCCAGCAAAGAGGGGGCCGGGAATTCACCCCTCCACTTT.

The chain recombines TRBV7-2 with TRBJ1-2; the D is unclear. Looked up from germline, CDR1 is SGHTA and CDR2 is FQGNSA. CDR3 length equals 16 residues. The V and J ends lost 1 base and 4 bases respectively, with 16 bases between them. CDR3 sequence: CASSLDPGYSRYGYTF. Here the CDR3 DNA reads TGTGCCAGCAGCTTAGACCCGGGGTACAGCCGCTATGGCTACACCTTC. The whole variable domain, filled in from reference TRBV7-2 and TRBJ1-2, reads GAGVSQSPSNKVTEKGKDVELRCDPISGHTALYWYRQSLGQGLEFLIYFQGNSAPDKSGLPSDRFSAERTGGSVSTLTIQRTQQEDSAVYLCASSLDPGYSRYGYTFGSGTRLTVV.

The rearrangement uses TRBV29-1 and TRBJ2-3, with D perhaps TRBD2 (6 bases). The germline gives CDR1 SQVTM, CDR2 ANQGSEA. The CDR3 has 15 residues. V lost 3 bases to trimming and J lost 4 bases, with 17 bases between them. The chain's CDR3 is CSVDKDYLSPDTQYF. The CDR3 DNA sequence: TGCAGCGTTGACAAGGACTATTTAAGCCCAGATACGCAGTATTTT.

The rearrangement joins TRBV6-5 to TRBJ1-4, with no clear D. The germline V gene has CDR1 MNHEY and CDR2 SVGAGI. The CDR3 totals 13 residues. The V end was cut by 6 bases, the J end by 4 bases, with 9 bases between. The CDR3 sequence: CASRQTVNEKLFF. CDR3 nucleotides: TGTGCCAGCAGACAAACAGTTAATGAAAAACTGTTTTTT.

The V gene is TRBV5-1, the J gene TRBJ1-2, with a tentative D call TRBD1 (6 bases). There are 16 residues in the CDR3. V was cut by 2 bases and J by 1 base, with 15 bases left in between. Germline CDR1 reads SGHRS; CDR2 reads YFSETQ. CDR3 residues: CASSFNRDTLNYGYTF. In DNA form, the CDR3 reads TGCGCCAGCAGCTTCAATCGGGACACCCTTAACTATGGCTACACCTTC.